Listed here is a single TCR beta chain. Some clones are missing from TCRdb's copy, which holds only in-frame ones; the method was immunoSEQ multiplex PCR. The table includes some 260,000 clones, approximately 79% detected once. Participants were aged 18 to 89 years from 24 US areas. The data belong to a study of blood T cell repertoires in COVID-19. The V and J ends lost 4 bases and 11 bases respectively, with 24 bases between them. The CDR3 length is 16 residues. Per germline, CDR1 LNHDA and CDR2 SQIVND (reference sequence). The receptor's source is a man in his thirties or forties with acute COVID-19. The chain couples TRBV19 to TRBJ1-3, with D maybe TRBD1 (6 bases). Sequencing used PBMCs or T cells enriched from blood (not recorded which). CDR3 DNA sequence: TGTGCCAGTAGTACGGGGACAAGGCATGAACGGGTGCCCATATATTTT. This gives the protein CASSTGTRHERVPIYF.